The entry that follows covers one TCR beta chain sequence. A much more abundant neighbour one base away suggests this may be a read error. The germline V gene encodes CDR1 MDHEN and CDR2 SYDVKM. The CDR3 spans 14 residues. Trimming cost V 3 bases and J 2 bases, with 11 bases left between them. One entry per CDR3 protein results from TCRdb running MiXCR on the RACE reads. The sample shows about 70,000 distinct CDR3 sequences, around 8.8% of them seen only once. The sample originates from a study of human T cells and chemical hapten exposure. Across the study: Sensitizing treatment utilized 2% DPC over a roughly 2 cm by roughly 2 cm portion of upper inner arm skin.

Time point described: patch test 2, 6 weeks after DPC sensitization. Treatment meaning: therapeutic diphenylcyclopropenone sensitization with weekly scalp DPC. People who gave samples had alopecia, were 18 to 70 years old, and were suitable for DPC. The starting material was whole blood, obtained in connection with sensitization to the hapten diphenylcyclopropenone (DPC). The chain joins TRBV28 to TRBJ2-7, with D possibly being TRBD2 (6 bases). The source of this sequence is a woman between 45 and 65 years old with alopecia areata. Some clones in this sample may be carry-over from other donors' samples. CDR3 coding DNA: TGTGCCAGCAGTTTCGGGGGACCCCCCTACGAGCAGTACTTC. Translated: CASSFGGPPYEQYF.